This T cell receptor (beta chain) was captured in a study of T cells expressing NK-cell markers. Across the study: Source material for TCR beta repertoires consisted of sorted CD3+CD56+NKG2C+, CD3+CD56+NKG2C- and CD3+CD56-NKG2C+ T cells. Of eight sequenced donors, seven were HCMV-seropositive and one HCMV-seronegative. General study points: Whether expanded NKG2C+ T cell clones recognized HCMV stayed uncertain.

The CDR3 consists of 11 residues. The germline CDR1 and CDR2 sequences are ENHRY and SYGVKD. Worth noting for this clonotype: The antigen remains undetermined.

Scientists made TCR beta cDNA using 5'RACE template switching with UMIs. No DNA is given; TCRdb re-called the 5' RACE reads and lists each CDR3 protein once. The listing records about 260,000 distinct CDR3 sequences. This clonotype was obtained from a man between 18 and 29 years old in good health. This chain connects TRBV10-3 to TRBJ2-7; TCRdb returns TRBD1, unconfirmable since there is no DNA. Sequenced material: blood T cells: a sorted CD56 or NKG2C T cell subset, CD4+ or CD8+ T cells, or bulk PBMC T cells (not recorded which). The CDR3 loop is CAIRSRYEQYF.